Following are 31 T cell receptor beta chains from one sample sequenced in a study of T cells in Graves' hyperthyroidism and ophthalmopathy (dated by TCRdb to about 2019). The library came from multiplex PCR. Sequencing took place on an Illumina HiSeq 2000. Amplification of TCR beta CDR3 regions was carried out from RNA transcripts. A first-round RT-PCR of the TCR CDR3 used the HTBI primer set with the Qiagen OneStep RT-PCR kit. The public sequencing data were trimmed at Q25 with fastp and processed into clonotypes with MiXCR by TCRdb, which kept only in-frame beta chains. A single entry per CDR3 protein holds the most common genes and DNA from its merged rows. The sample table records approximately 510,000 distinct CDR3 sequences; around 20% of these occur just once. About 25% of the sample is in the top ten clones. The sequenced sample consisted of blood. These receptor sequences come from a man in his late teens or twenties with Graves' hyperthyroidism.

At least ten counts were recorded for this clonotype. The chain employs TRBV11-2 and TRBJ1-1; tentatively, D is TRBD1 (6 bases). The CDR3 length is 12 residues. V lost 8 bases and J lost 6, with 13 bases in between. Germline CDR1 and CDR2: SGHAT and FQNNGV. The CDR3 is CASRREGAEAFF. CDR3 nucleotides: TGTGCCAGCCGCAGGGAGGGGGCTGAAGCTTTCTTT. The full variable domain, its missing parts supplied by reference TRBV11-2 and TRBJ1-1, is EAGVAQSPRYKIIEKRQSVAFWCNPISGHATLYWYQQILGQGPKLLIQFQNNGVVDDSQLPKDRFSAERLKGVDSTLKIQPAKLEDSAVYLCASRREGAEAFFGQGTRLTVV.

Turning to this clonotype: This may be a read error, as it is one base from a much larger clone. The chain is built from TRBV4-1 and TRBJ1-5; the D is unclear. In germline, CDR1 is MGHRA, CDR2 YSYEKL. This CDR3 is 14 amino acids long. The CDR3 loop reads CAISQVRVNQPQHF. The DNA for the CDR3 is TGCGCCATCAGCCAAGTCAGAGTAAATCAGCCCCAGCATTTT.

This clonotype was counted many times. A clone one base away is much larger, so this may be a read error. This chain connects TRBV9 to TRBJ1-2, with a weak D call TRBD1 (6 bases). From germline, CDR1 is SGDLS and CDR2 YYNGEE. V lost 3 bases and J 2 bases, leaving 8 bases between the germline ends. The CDR3 loop spans 13 amino acids. The CDR3 here is CASSATGNYGYTF. The CDR3 DNA reads as TGTGCCAGCAGCGCCACAGGGAACTATGGCTACACCTTC. The complete variable domain, with remaining parts taken from reference TRBV9 and TRBJ1-2, reads DSGVTQTPKHLITATGQRVTLRCSPRSGDLSVYWYQQSLDQGLQFLIQYYNGEERAKGNILERFSAQQFPDLHSELNLSSLELGDSALYFCASSATGNYGYTFGSGTRLTVV.

V is TRBV6-1 and J is TRBJ2-7, with D unresolved. The germline V and J ends were trimmed by 6 bases and 0 bases, with 12 bases remaining between them. Germline V gene sequence: CDR1 MNHNS, CDR2 SASEGT. The CDR3 is 14 residues long. CDR3 in amino acids: CASRLGLSSYEQYF. The CDR3 nucleotides read TGTGCCAGCAGACTGGGCCTCAGCTCCTACGAGCAGTACTTC.

This clonotype has only one observation. The J gene is TRBJ2-4, the V gene TRBV19, with D maybe TRBD1 (6 bases). V gave up 6 bases and J gave up 2 bases, with 14 bases separating them. The CDR3 loop spans 15 amino acids. Germline CDR1 LNHDA, CDR2 SQIVND (reference sequence). Written as DNA, the CDR3 is TGTGCCAGTAGCGCTCCAGGGGCATCCAAAAACATTCAGTACTTC. Its protein is CASSAPGASKNIQYF.

This clonotype was found many times. This clone may be a read error of a much larger clone one base away. CDR3 in DNA: TGTGCCAGCAGCTTGACAGGGTACACTGAAGCTTTCTTT. This translates into CASSLTGYTEAFF. The gene calls are TRBV27 and TRBJ1-1; TRBD1 matches 7 bases. Germline assignment: CDR1 MNHEY and CDR2 SMNVEV (reference sequence). Trimming at V came to 6 bases and at J to 3 bases, leaving 4 bases not matched to a gene. The CDR3 totals 13 residues.

The chain uses TRBV7-9 and TRBJ1-1; D remains ambiguous. V gave up 7 bases and J gave up 3 bases, with 9 bases separating them. This CDR3 contains 12 residues. Germline CDR1 is SEHNR and CDR2 is FQNEAQ (reference sequence). The CDR3 here is CASNRLDTEAFF. DNA of the CDR3: TGTGCCAGCAACCGCCTCGACACTGAAGCTTTCTTT.

V gene TRBV6-1 combines with J gene TRBJ2-7, with TRBD1 as a possible D gene (6 bases). V was cut by 1 base and J by 0 bases, with 16 bases left in between. The V gene's germline CDR1 is MNHNS and CDR2 SASEGT. The CDR3 consists of 17 residues. The DNA of the CDR3 is TGTGCCAGCAGTGAAGAAATTTTTTTGGGGGCCTCCTACGAGCAGTACTTC. Encoded protein: CASSEEIFLGASYEQYF.

In this sample, this clonotype turned up many times. The chain combines TRBV20-1 with TRBJ2-7; TRBD1 might be the D (5 bases). V lost 3 bases and J 3 bases, leaving 12 bases between the germline ends. The germline V gene has CDR1 DFQATT and CDR2 SNEGSKA (reference sequence). The CDR3 extends over 13 amino acids. The CDR3 sequence is CSARARQNYEQYF. Here the CDR3 DNA reads TGCAGTGCTAGGGCAAGACAGAACTACGAGCAGTACTTC.

The V call is TRBV6-2 or TRBV6-3, the J call TRBJ2-7; possibly TRBD1 for D (5 bases). Germline lookup yields CDR1 MNHEY and CDR2 SVGEGT. The CDR3 consists of 14 residues. Trimming shortened V by 6 bases and J by 6 bases, and 18 bases separated the two germline ends. CDR3 amino acids: CASRPTGAWGEQYF. The CDR3 DNA is TGTGCCAGCAGGCCCACAGGAGCGTGGGGCGAGCAGTACTTC.

This clonotype was picked up many times. The J gene is TRBJ2-4, the V gene TRBV5-8; TRBD1 might be the D (6 bases). The V gene's germline CDR1 is SGHTS and CDR2 YDEGEE. This CDR3 has 15 residues. The V end was cut by 0 bases, the J end by 4 bases, with 11 bases between. CDR3 sequence reads: CASSLDRVGKNIQYF. For the CDR3, the DNA is TGTGCCAGCAGCTTGGACAGGGTGGGGAAAAACATTCAGTACTTC.

This clonotype was found many times. This sequence joins TRBV6-1 and TRBJ1-5, with 10 bases identical to TRBD1. The V and J ends lost 4 bases and 6 bases, in that order; junction bases with no gene match: 6. Germline V lookup: CDR1 MNHNS, CDR2 SASEGT. The CDR3 has 15 residues. The DNA of the CDR3 is TGTGCCAGCAGTGGACCGGGACAGGGGACTCAGCCCCAGCATTTT. The encoded protein is CASSGPGQGTQPQHF.

The table lists this clonotype with many counts. The V call is TRBV12-3 or TRBV12-4, the J call TRBJ1-2, with D perhaps matching TRBD1 (5 bases). The CDR3 runs to 15 residues. The V end was cut by 6 bases, the J end by 1 base, with 15 bases between. The CDR3 DNA is TGTGCCAGCAGCTTCCCGACAGAGATTAACTATGGCTACACCTTC. It is translated as CASSFPTEINYGYTF.

The table lists this clonotype with many counts. The rearrangement links TRBV11-2 to TRBJ2-7; TRBD2 might be the D (5 bases). Germline CDR1 reads SGHAT; CDR2 reads FQNNGV. This CDR3 is built from 15 residues. V lost 2 bases and J 3 bases, leaving 14 bases between the germline ends. The CDR3 region has the DNA TGTGCCAGCAGCTTATCCTACCAGGAGGTCTACGAGCAGTACTTC. Encoded protein: CASSLSYQEVYEQYF.

The chain recombines TRBV20-1 with TRBJ2-2; no definite D call. The V gene's germline CDR1 is DFQATT and CDR2 SNEGSKA (reference sequence). V lost 1 base and J 4 bases, leaving 4 bases between the germline ends. The CDR3 has 12 amino acids. CDR3 coding DNA: TGCAGTGCTAGAGTAACCACCGGGGAGCTGTTTTTT. Its protein is CSARVTTGELFF.

This clonotype turned up a few times. This sequence joins TRBV6-2 or TRBV6-3 and TRBJ1-5, with 7 nucleotides matching TRBD1. J gave up 0 bases and V 6 bases, and 14 bases lay outside the gene matches. This CDR3 contains 18 residues. From germline, CDR1 is MNHEY and CDR2 SVGEGT. The CDR3 DNA follows: TGTGCCAGCAGCAAACCACGGGACAGCCCGCATAGCAATCAGCCCCAGCATTTT. This sequence encodes CASSKPRDSPHSNQPQHF.

At least ten counts were recorded for this clonotype. The gene calls are TRBV5-1 and TRBJ2-4; no reliable D call. The CDR3 sequence is 14 residues long. Trimming shortened V by 0 bases and J by 8 bases, and 12 bases separated the two germline ends. The V gene's germline CDR1 is SGHRS and CDR2 YFSETQ. CDR3 protein: CASSLGAPADIQYF. The CDR3 DNA reads as TGCGCCAGCAGCTTGGGTGCCCCAGCCGACATTCAGTACTTC.

In this sample, this clonotype turned up many times. The chain uses TRBV6-5 and TRBJ1-1; TRBD1 is a possible D gene (6 bases). Trimming removed 7 bases at V and 1 base at J, with 10 bases between. The CDR3 sequence is 13 residues long. Germline CDR1 is MNHEY and CDR2 is SVGAGI. The CDR3: CASNNRANTEAFF. The CDR3 coding sequence is TGTGCCAGCAATAACAGGGCGAACACTGAAGCTTTCTTT.

This clonotype was recorded at least ten times. The J gene is TRBJ2-5, the V gene TRBV6-1; 8 bases are a match to TRBD2. The germline CDR1 and CDR2 sequences are MNHNS and SASEGT. This CDR3 has 15 amino acids. V lost 2 bases, J lost 9 bases, and 11 bases stayed unmatched. DNA of the CDR3: TGTGCCAGCAGTGAATACGCTAGCGGGTCAGGGGCCCAGTACTTC. It codes for CASSEYASGSGAQYF.

This clonotype was counted many times. The chain uses TRBV20-1 and TRBJ2-7; D unresolved. Trimming took off 3 bases at V and 2 bases at J, with 14 bases between the two ends. The germline gives CDR1 DFQATT, CDR2 SNEGSKA (reference sequence). The CDR3 runs to 14 residues. The CDR3 coding sequence is TGCAGTGCTAGTCCCAGACCTAAACCCTACGAGCAGTACTTC. Translation gives CSASPRPKPYEQYF.

This clonotype came up many times. This chain uses TRBV28 with TRBJ2-5, with 7 bases that match TRBD2. The CDR3 covers 16 residues. The V segment lost 7 bases and the J segment 6 bases; nucleotides outside the gene matches: 17. From germline, CDR1 is MDHEN and CDR2 SYDVKM. The CDR3 spells CASNPPVWGGGKTQYF. The CDR3 DNA sequence: TGTGCCAGCAACCCCCCGGTTTGGGGGGGGGGGAAGACCCAGTACTTC.

Ten or more counts support this clonotype. This sequence joins TRBV9 and TRBJ2-2, with 10 nucleotides matching TRBD1. V lost 6 bases and J lost 4; bases outside the gene matches: 6. CDR3 size: 15 residues. Germline V gene lookup returns CDR1 SGDLS and CDR2 YYNGEE. The CDR3 reads CASTLTGGGTGELFF. DNA of the CDR3: TGTGCCAGCACCTTGACAGGGGGCGGCACCGGGGAGCTGTTTTTT.

In this sample, this clonotype turned up once. The genes are TRBV28 and TRBJ2-2; TRBD1 agrees at 8 bases. Trimming cost V 4 bases and J 4 bases; bases outside gene matches: 8. The germline CDR1 and CDR2 sequences are MDHEN and SYDVKM. CDR3 size: 16 residues. The CDR3 reads CASSSRDRRVTGELFF. CDR3 coding DNA: TGTGCCAGCAGTTCAAGGGACAGGAGGGTCACCGGGGAGCTGTTTTTT.

Many counts were recorded for this clonotype. V gene TRBV19 combines with J gene TRBJ1-5; D possibly corresponds to TRBD1 (6 bases). The V end was cut by 5 bases, the J end by 4 bases, with 12 bases between. The CDR3 loop spans 14 amino acids. From germline, CDR1 is LNHDA and CDR2 SQIVND (reference sequence). CDR3 loop: CASSADSGNQPQHF. Written as DNA, the CDR3 is TGTGCCAGTAGTGCGGACAGCGGGAATCAGCCCCAGCATTTT.

In its sample, this clonotype was seen many times. The chain uses TRBV30 and TRBJ1-1, with D maybe TRBD1 (6 bases). The CDR3 is 14 residues long. Per germline, CDR1 GTSNPN and CDR2 SVGIG (reference sequence). V lost 2 bases and J 4 bases, leaving 14 bases between the germline ends. CDR3 DNA: TGTGCCTGGAGTCTCCTCGGGGGCGGCACTGAAGCTTTCTTT. This sequence encodes CAWSLLGGGTEAFF.

This clonotype was picked up many times. The chain combines TRBV7-3 with TRBJ1-5; D unresolved. Germline V gene sequence: CDR1 SGHTA, CDR2 FQGTGA. V was cut by 1 base and J by 3 bases, with 7 bases left in between. This CDR3 region has 14 residues. The CDR3 coding sequence is TGTGCCAGCAGCTTAAGAGGGTACAATCAGCCCCAGCATTTT. Its translation is CASSLRGYNQPQHF. Full variable domain (rest looked up from reference TRBV7-3 and TRBJ1-5): GAGVSQTPSNKVTEKGKYVELRCDPISGHTALYWYRQSLGQGPEFLIYFQGTGAADDSGLPNDRFFAVRPEGSVSTLKIQRTERGDSAVYLCASSLRGYNQPQHFGDGTRLSIL.

This clonotype showed up just a few times. The rearrangement uses TRBV4-1 and TRBJ1-1; 7 positions agree with TRBD1. CDR1 and CDR2 from the germline V gene are MGHRA and YSYEKL. CDR3 size: 15 residues. The trim removed 4 bases at V and 0 bases at J, leaving 5 bases unmatched. Written as DNA, the CDR3 is TGCGCCAGCAGCCCTCTGACAGGGATGAACACTGAAGCTTTCTTT. Amino acid sequence: CASSPLTGMNTEAFF.

This clonotype showed up many times. The chain is built from TRBV28 and TRBJ1-1, with D perhaps matching TRBD1 (5 bases). Germline V CDR1 and CDR2: MDHEN, SYDVKM. The CDR3 runs 14 residues. V lost 7 bases to trimming and J lost 5 bases, with 17 bases between them. The CDR3 DNA is TGTGCCAGCAACCTGCCTGGGGCGGGGACTGAAGCTTTCTTT. Protein sequence: CASNLPGAGTEAFF.

The V call is TRBV11-3, the J call TRBJ1-1; TRBD1 agrees at 7 bases. The CDR3 extends over 15 amino acids. The germline gives CDR1 SGHNT, CDR2 YENEEA. The V segment lost 5 bases and the J segment 1 base; nucleotides outside the gene matches: 7. The CDR3 DNA is TGTGCCAGCAGCCCAACATCAGGGGGGAACACTGAAGCTTTCTTT. This sequence encodes CASSPTSGGNTEAFF. The whole variable domain, filled in from reference TRBV11-3 and TRBJ1-1, reads EAGVVQSPRYKIIEKKQPVAFWCNPISGHNTLYWYLQNLGQGPELLIRYENEEAVDDSQLPKDRFSAERLKGVDSTLKIQPAELGDSAVYLCASSPTSGGNTEAFFGQGTRLTVV.

This clonotype was recorded many times. The chain uses TRBV9 and TRBJ2-7, with 7 bases lining up with TRBD1. Germline V lookup: CDR1 SGDLS, CDR2 YYNGEE. There are 14 residues in the CDR3. V was clipped by 4 bases and J by 2 bases; unmatched bases: 6. The CDR3 nucleotides are TGTGCCAGCAGCCCAGGGGACAGACCCTACGAGCAGTACTTC. Translated: CASSPGDRPYEQYF.

Concerning this clonotype itself: Just one base apart from a much larger clone, this may be a read error. Here the CDR3 DNA reads TGTGCCAGCAGTTTTCGCCTAAGAGATCCTGGGACCAACGTCCTGACTTTC. It encodes CASSFRLRDPGTNVLTF. The rearrangement uses TRBV28 and TRBJ2-6; D remains unclear. Germline values: CDR1 MDHEN, CDR2 SYDVKM. The CDR3 runs 17 residues.